The clone carrying this T cell receptor (beta chain) was observed a handful of times. Its antigen is currently unknown. These data are taken from a study of T cells in Graves' hyperthyroidism and ophthalmopathy. Pregnant or lactating patients were excluded, as were those with uncontrolled infection or other autoimmune disease. CDR1 and CDR2 from the germline V gene are SNHLY and FYNNEI. The CDR3 is 13 residues long. Trimming took 6 bases from V and 8 from J, leaving 14 bases between them. The source material, RNA transcripts, was used to amplify TCR beta CDR3 regions. TCR CDR3 regions were first amplified by RT-PCR with HTBI primers. TCRdb fed the multiplex PCR reads into MiXCR, producing one record per CDR3 protein. Among 480,000 or so distinct CDR3 sequences listed, over 45% were seen once. Study observations and caveats: Within blood appeared most thyroid clonotypes that had expanded above 0.001. Ophthalmopathy and stable hyperthyroidism were separated by a 13 V-J model.

The sample taken for sequencing was peripheral blood or thyroid tissue (not recorded which). This clonotype was sampled from an adult woman with Graves' disease, either hyperthyroidism or ophthalmopathy (not recorded which). The chain recombines TRBV2 with TRBJ1-5; TRBD1 might be the D (6 bases). CDR3: CASSRGGVEPQHF. The CDR3 coding sequence is TGTGCCAGCAGCCGAGGGGGAGTAGAGCCCCAGCATTTT.